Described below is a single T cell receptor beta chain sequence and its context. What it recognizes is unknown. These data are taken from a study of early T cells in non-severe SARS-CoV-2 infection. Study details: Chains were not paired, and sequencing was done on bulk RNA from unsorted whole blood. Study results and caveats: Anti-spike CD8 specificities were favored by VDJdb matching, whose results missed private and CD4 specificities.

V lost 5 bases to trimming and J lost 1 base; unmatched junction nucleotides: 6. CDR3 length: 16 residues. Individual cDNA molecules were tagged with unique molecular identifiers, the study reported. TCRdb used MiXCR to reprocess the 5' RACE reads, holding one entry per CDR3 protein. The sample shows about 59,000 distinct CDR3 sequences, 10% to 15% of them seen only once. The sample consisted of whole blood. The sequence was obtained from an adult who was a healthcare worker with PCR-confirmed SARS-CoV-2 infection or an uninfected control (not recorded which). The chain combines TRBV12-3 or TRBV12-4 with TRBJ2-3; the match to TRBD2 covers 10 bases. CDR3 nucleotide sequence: TGTGCCAGCAGTCCGTTGACTAGCGGGCGCACAGATACGCAGTATTTT. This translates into CASSPLTSGRTDTQYF.